This record concerns one T cell receptor beta chain sequence. A single record per CDR3 protein comes from TCRdb applying MiXCR to the 5' RACE reads. The table shows about 61,000 distinct CDR3 sequences, with more than 10% occurring only once. These data are taken from a study of early T cells in non-severe SARS-CoV-2 infection. Study at large: Bulk RNA taken from unsorted whole blood was sequenced, leaving chains unpaired.

This CDR3 is built from 14 residues. Sequences were obtained from whole blood. The clonotype comes from an adult who was a healthcare worker with PCR-confirmed SARS-CoV-2 infection or an uninfected control (not recorded which). The genes are TRBV21-1 and TRBJ2-5; the table's D call, TRBD2, was not checked against the DNA. TRBV21-1 is listed as a pseudogene. The DNA of the CDR3 is TGTGCCAGCAGCAAGGGGCTAGCGGGGGAGACCCAGTACTTC. Encoded protein: CASSKGLAGETQYF.